Listed below are T cell receptor beta chains from one sample, sequenced in a study of resident and recirculating memory T cells in vitiligo. This table comes from immunoSEQ multiplex PCR, and its TCRdb copy is limited to in-frame clones, with some not included. The sample has more than 70,000 clones, 92% seen once. Sequencing was carried out using blood. These receptor sequences come from a male donor with vitiligo. The CDR3 runs from the conserved cysteine through the conserved F or W.

J: TRBJ2-3; V: TRBV27; CDR3: CASSSPTSGGQDTQYF
J: TRBJ2-7; V: TRBV5-1; CDR3: CASSFRGGSYEQYF
J: TRBJ2-7; V: TRBV5-1; CDR3: CASSFLTGTVYEQYF
J: TRBJ1-1; V: TRBV19; CDR3: CASSIDGVNTEAFF
J: TRBJ2-7; V: TRBV5-3; CDR3: CARSTRQRASGTLEYEQYF
J: TRBJ2-7; V: TRBV7-2; CDR3: CASSLVGQGGTYF
J: TRBJ1-1; V: TRBV27; CDR3: CASNHREKAFF
J: TRBJ1-1; V: TRBV7-9; CDR3: CASSPTGNEAFF
J: TRBJ2-1; V: TRBV28; CDR3: CASSPGPPGGGNEQFF
J: TRBJ1-5; V: TRBV10-3; CDR3: CAISESLGKTNNQPQHF
J: TRBJ1-1; V: TRBV2; CDR3: CASRASPTGYTEAFF
J: TRBJ1-5; V: TRBV6-1; CDR3: CATPGQGNQPQHF
J: TRBJ2-3; V: TRBV18; CDR3: CASSGQGTHTDTQYF
J: TRBJ2-3; V: TRBV18; CDR3: CASSPSLRERRSTDTQYF
J: TRBJ1-5; V: TRBV9; CDR3: CASSVGPDQPQHF
J: TRBJ2-7; V: TRBV28; CDR3: CASSPGLGEYEQYF
J: TRBJ2-4; V: TRBV5-6; CDR3: CASSFYAKLLAKNIQYF
J: TRBJ2-7; V: TRBV5-4; CDR3: CASSSRGSSYEQYF
J: TRBJ2-1; V: TRBV5-1; CDR3: CASSSLATGDDEQFF
J: TRBJ2-7; V: TRBV10-2; CDR3: CASLGPGLAFPGGYEQYF
J: TRBJ2-1; V: TRBV2; CDR3: CASSGRVTWQFF
J: TRBJ1-1; V: TRBV7-2; CDR3: CASSLVAGSMNTEAFF
J: TRBJ1-6; V: TRBV2; CDR3: CASGDSSYNSPLHF
J: TRBJ2-7; V: TRBV7-9; CDR3: CASSPWTSGIGAYEQYF
J: TRBJ2-7; V: TRBV4-2; CDR3: CASSQVASGYSYEQYF
J: TRBJ2-7; V: TRBV5-6; CDR3: CASSPGQVYEQYF
J: TRBJ2-3; V: TRBV30; CDR3: CAWSWTSVSDTQYF
J: TRBJ1-4; V: TRBV11-2; CDR3: CASSLGAGRTNEKLFF
J: TRBJ1-2; V: TRBV28; CDR3: CASRTDREGYGYTF
J: TRBJ2-1; V: TRBV6-6; CDR3: CASSPGQEYNEQFF
J: TRBJ2-5; V: TRBV18; CDR3: CASSPPRGETQYF
J: TRBJ2-3; V: TRBV27; CDR3: CASSHTPRGSTDTQYF
J: TRBJ2-1; V: TRBV15; CDR3: CATSRDLGTVSNEQFF
J: TRBJ2-3; V: TRBV27; CDR3: CASSFLGVSTDTQYF
J: TRBJ2-7; V: TRBV23-1; CDR3: CASSQSRRQSYLYEQYF
J: TRBJ2-5; V: TRBV7-6; CDR3: CASSLSRGSQETQYF
J: TRBJ1-1; V: TRBV13; CDR3: CASSQGRGGGAEAFF
J: TRBJ2-5; V: TRBV7-9; CDR3: CASSLGGGQETQYF
J: TRBJ1-3; V: TRBV27; CDR3: CASRQGARGNTIYF
J: TRBJ2-7; V: TRBV10-3; CDR3: CATYTGTGPDEQYF